This entry describes one T cell receptor (beta chain). Its antigen is still unknown. No base quality values were provided; no much bigger clone lies one nucleotide off. The data were obtained in a study of CD8+ T cells in alopecia areata (dated by TCRdb to about 2018). As for the study more broadly: To study T cell clonal expansion in alopecia areata, the researchers applied high-throughput TCRbeta sequencing to both the C3H/HeJ mouse model and human patients. In humans, TCRbeta sequencing was performed on scalp tissue and on sorted CD4+ and CD8+ peripheral blood T cells from healthy controls and from patients with patchy or totalis/universalis alopecia areata. Scalp clonality was compared across normal scalp (n=4), patchy alopecia areata scalp (n=8), and alopecia totalis/universalis scalp (n=8). immunoSEQ multiplex PCR using 35 Vbeta forward primers and 13 Jbeta reverse primers was used to amplify TCRbeta CDR3 regions. The RNA source kit depended on sample type: the PAXgene miRNA kit for fixed scalp, the miRNeasy kit for PBMCs, and the RNeasy kit for mouse skin. The investigation overall reported the following: TCR sequences shared between patients were less clear than in mice, possibly partly because of HLA diversity in the patient population. Scalp TCR repertoire analysis is complicated because resident alphabeta T cells in normal human skin are also sequenced, whereas mouse skin is dominated by gammadelta T cells. Higher clonality and more expanded CD8+ clones were observed in lesional scalp than in normal scalp, particularly in alopecia totalis/universalis, a finding suggestive of antigenic drive.

The library was obtained by the immunoSEQ multiplex PCR assay. For TCR sequencing, RNA was extracted from every sample and reverse transcribed into cDNA to serve as template. SuperScript III was used to make first-strand cDNA, primed with a 2:1 mix of oligo-dT and random hexamers. Amplification bias was assessed with a synthetic immune receptor repertoire, and residual bias was removed computationally. Under the source paper's analysis protocol: After raw reads were preprocessed to remove errors, the CDR3 was defined following IMGT conventions as running from the conserved cysteine to phenylalanine. Clonality was computed as 1 minus the Shannon entropy, with the entropy normalized by log2 of the number of productive unique TCRs. Whether scalp clones were CD4 or CD8 was inferred by matching scalp TCRbeta sequences against CD4 and CD8 repertoires sorted from blood. TCRdb carries this immuneACCESS record with in-frame sequences only. Its versions omit some clonotypes, under half of them owing to an unresolved V gene in the studies checked, with the rest unexplained. Clonal size and the V and J genes are those of that table, whereas D and trimming came from the DNA. The sample data list about 100,000 clones, and 59% of these were observed just once. 20% to 25% of the sample rests with the top ten.

PBMCs were isolated by density centrifugation and stained for CD3, CD4 and CD8, after which CD4+ and CD8+ T cells were sorted on a FACSAria. Scalp biopsies and blood samples were obtained from unaffected controls. CDR1 and CDR2, per the germline V gene, are SGHRS and YFSETQ. Measured from the cysteine to the phenylalanine, the CDR3 is 15 residues long. The CDR3 DNA has 45 bases and is translated from base 1. Unmatched junction bases come to 7, with V trimmed by 1 base and J by 4 bases. The receptor comes from a human donor in good health. The chain is assembled from TRBV5-1 and TRBJ1-2, and TRBD1 matches 7 of the central bases. Material: CD8+ T cells sorted from blood. The CDR3 is CASSLSGTDLYGYTF. The bases read TGCGCCAGCAGCTTGTCGGGGACAGACCTCTATGGCTACACCTTC.